This TCR beta chain was captured in a study of blood T cell repertoires in COVID-19. The sample holds a few counts of this clone. V dropped 0 bases and J dropped 4 bases, with 12 bases sitting between them. The CDR3 is made up of 15 amino acids. Germline loops: CDR1 MNHEY, CDR2 SMNVEV (reference sequence). The data were produced by immunoSEQ multiplex PCR, yet TCRdb's version contains in-frame clones alone and is incomplete. Of fewer than 250,000 clones in the sample, roughly 80% were seen once. The sequencing sample was made of peripheral blood. This TCR was sampled from a woman older than 75 with COVID-19, enrolled during active disease. The V gene is TRBV27, the J gene TRBJ1-2, with D unclear. This chain's CDR3 is CASSLSSGISYGYTF. In DNA, the CDR3 is TGTGCCAGCAGTTTATCGTCGGGGATTAGCTATGGCTACACCTTC.